This T cell receptor beta chain was documented in a study of blood T cell repertoires in COVID-19. About this clone: One junction end does not reproduce the germline sequence, and a read error may be involved.

Per germline, CDR1 SGHRS and CDR2 YFSETQ. The CDR3 sequence is 17 residues long. Sequencing was performed with immunoSEQ multiplex PCR; in TCRdb, only in-frame clones are kept and a portion is missing. The sample consists of a few hundred thousand clones, approximately 88% of them appearing once. The clonotype originates from a woman in her forties who had been exposed to COVID-19. V is TRBV5-1 and J is TRBJ2-3, with 8 nucleotides matching TRBD2. The sample consisted of PBMCs or T cells enriched from blood (not recorded which). The DNA of the CDR3 is TGTGCCAGCAGCTCCCCTGTCGGGAGGGCCTACACAGATACGCAGTATTTT. Translating gives CASSSPVGRAYTDTQYF.